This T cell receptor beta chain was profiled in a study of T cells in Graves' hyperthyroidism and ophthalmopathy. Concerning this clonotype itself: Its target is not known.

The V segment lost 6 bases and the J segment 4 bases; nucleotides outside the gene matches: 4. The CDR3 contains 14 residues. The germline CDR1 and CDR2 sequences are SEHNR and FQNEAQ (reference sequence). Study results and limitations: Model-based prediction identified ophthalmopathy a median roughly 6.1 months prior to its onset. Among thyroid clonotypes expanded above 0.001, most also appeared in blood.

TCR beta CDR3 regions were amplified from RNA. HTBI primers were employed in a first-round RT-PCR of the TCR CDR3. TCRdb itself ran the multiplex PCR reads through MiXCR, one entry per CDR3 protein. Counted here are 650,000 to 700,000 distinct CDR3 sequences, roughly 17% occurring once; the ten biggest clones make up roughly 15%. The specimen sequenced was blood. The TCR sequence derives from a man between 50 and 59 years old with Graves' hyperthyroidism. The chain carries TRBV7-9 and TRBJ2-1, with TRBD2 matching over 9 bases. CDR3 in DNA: TGTGCCAGCAGAGAGACTAGCGGATACAATGAGCAGTTCTTC. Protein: CASRETSGYNEQFF. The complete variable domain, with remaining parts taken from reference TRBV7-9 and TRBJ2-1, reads DTGVSQNPRHKITKRGQNVTFRCDPISEHNRLYWYRQTLGQGPEFLTYFQNEAQLEKSRLLSDRFSAERPKGSFSTLEIQRTEQGDSAMYLCASRETSGYNEQFFGPGTRLTVL.